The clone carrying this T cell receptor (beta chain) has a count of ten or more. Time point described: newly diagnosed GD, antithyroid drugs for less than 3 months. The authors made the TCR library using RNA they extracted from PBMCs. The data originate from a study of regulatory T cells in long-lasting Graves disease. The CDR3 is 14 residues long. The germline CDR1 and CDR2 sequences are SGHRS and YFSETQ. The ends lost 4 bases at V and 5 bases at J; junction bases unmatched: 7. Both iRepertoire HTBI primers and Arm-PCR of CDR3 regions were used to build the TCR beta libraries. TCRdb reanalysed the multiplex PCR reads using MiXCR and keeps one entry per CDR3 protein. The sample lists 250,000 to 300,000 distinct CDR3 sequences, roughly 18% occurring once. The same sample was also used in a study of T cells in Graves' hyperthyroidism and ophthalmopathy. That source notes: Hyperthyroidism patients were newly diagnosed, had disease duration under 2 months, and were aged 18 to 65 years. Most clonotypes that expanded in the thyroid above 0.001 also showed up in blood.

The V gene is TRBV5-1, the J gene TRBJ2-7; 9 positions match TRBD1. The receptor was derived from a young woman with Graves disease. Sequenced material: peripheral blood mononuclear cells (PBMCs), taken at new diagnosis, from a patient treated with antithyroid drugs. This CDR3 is CASSTGTGTHEQYF. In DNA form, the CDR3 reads TGCGCCAGCAGCACCGGGACAGGGACCCACGAGCAGTACTTC.